This T cell receptor (beta chain) was identified during a study of blood T cell repertoires in COVID-19. Libraries were prepared by immunoSEQ multiplex PCR; TCRdb keeps only in-frame clonotypes and omits some of them. Here the sample spans roughly 240,000 clones, 85% being singletons. The CDR3 spans 15 residues. With V trimmed by 5 bases and J by 5 bases, 6 bases remained unmatched. Germline V gene lookup returns CDR1 LNHDA and CDR2 SQIVND (reference sequence). This chain connects TRBV19 to TRBJ1-6; TRBD1 aligns across 7 bases. Sequences were obtained from PBMCs or T cells enriched from blood (not recorded which). The sequence derives from a woman in her forties or fifties with acute COVID-19. In DNA, the CDR3 is TGTGCCAGTAGTGCCACGGGACAGCATAATTCACCCCTCCACTTT. This translates into CASSATGQHNSPLHF.